This is a list of T cell receptor beta chains from one sample in a study of cytomegalovirus exposure and HLA in healthy donors. Produced via immunoSEQ multiplex PCR; TCRdb's table is partial and in-frame only. The sample carries fewer than 150,000 clones, around 87% recorded once. Sequencing was carried out using PBMCs. These receptors all come from a man between 18 and 29 years old in good health and CMV-seropositive. Each CDR3 is given with its conserved first and last residue.

J gene | V gene | CDR3 protein
TRBJ1-2 | TRBV5-1 | CASSLTGYGYTF
TRBJ1-1 | TRBV2 | CASSVDSRLNTEAFF
TRBJ2-7 | TRBV5-1 | CASSDRTGPYEQYF
TRBJ2-5 | TRBV4-1 | CASSQDYGKTTVSAQYF
TRBJ1-4 | TRBV18 | CASSRDIGQEKLFF
TRBJ1-6 | TRBV2 | CASSEVAGVYNSPLHF
TRBJ1-5 | TRBV12-5 | CASGLRGTLTRSNQPQHF
TRBJ1-1 | TRBV6-4 | CASSGTVPIFPKEVNTEAFF
TRBJ2-7 | TRBV7-2 | CATGRRFSYEQYF
TRBJ2-7 | TRBV5-1 | CASTWTGSAYEQYF
TRBJ2-2 | TRBV28 | CASSAQKKLAGGPAGELFF
TRBJ2-1 | TRBV7-9 | CASSLAQGVVHNEQFF
TRBJ1-3 | TRBV5-1 | CASTLGGSEGNTIYF
TRBJ2-5 | TRBV7-9 | CASSPRGGLQETQYF
TRBJ2-2 | TRBV18 | CASSSTKRTATDTGELFF
TRBJ1-5 | TRBV5-8 | CASSLPGGGNQPQHF
TRBJ1-2 | TRBV7-9 | CASSLEVRNYGYTF
TRBJ2-3 | TRBV7-9 | CASSLWGDSTDTQYF
TRBJ1-2 | TRBV9 | CASSVAEGLGNYGYTF
TRBJ2-5 | TRBV18 | CASSPNRGQETQYF
TRBJ2-7 | TRBV5-4 | CASSEGGSRSYEQYF
TRBJ2-5 | TRBV12-5 | CASGLVEEKETQYF
TRBJ2-7 | TRBV7-9 | CASSSTGFSIEQYF
TRBJ1-2 | TRBV5-1 | CASSLVGQGIDGYTF
TRBJ1-4 | TRBV18 | CASSPASGGNEKLFF
TRBJ2-1 | TRBV27 | CASSLRGRGASSYNEQFF
TRBJ1-4 | TRBV7-9 | CASSSFRRVDEKLFF